The 9 T cell receptor beta chains presented below share a single source sample, sequenced in a study of T-cell reconstitution after alpha-beta-depleted transplantation in children. Study-level points and caveats: By one year post-transplant, T-cell counts and diversity largely arose from T cells that were newly produced.

Researchers prepared the TCRbeta library using unique molecular identifiers, the study reports. A single record per CDR3 protein comes from TCRdb applying MiXCR to the PCR reads. This repertoire shows hundreds of thousands of distinct CDR3 sequences, approximately 7.3% found once; its top ten account for about 8.2%. No antigen is known for these receptors. Sequencing was performed on peripheral blood, taken 360 days after TCRalphabeta/CD19-depleted stem cell transplant. Source of these receptors: a female patient aged 2-15 years who had a stem cell transplant for Fanconi anemia, so the T cells may come from the graft donor.

This clonotype has ten or more counts. The chain has TRBV28 and TRBJ1-4; no definite D call. CDR3 size: 11 residues. In germline, CDR1 is MDHEN, CDR2 SYDVKM. With 6 bases removed from V and 7 bases from J, the gap between germline ends came to 6 bases. The CDR3 nucleotides read TGTGCCAGCAGGATCTCTGAAAAACTGTTTTTT. This gives the protein CASRISEKLFF.

In its sample, this clonotype was seen many times. The chain recombines TRBV5-1 with TRBJ2-7; tentatively, D is TRBD2 (5 bases). CDR1 is SGHRS and CDR2 is YFSETQ in the germline V gene. V gave up 2 bases and J gave up 2 bases, with 8 bases separating them. This CDR3 is 13 amino acids long. CDR3 nucleotides: TGCGCCAGCAGCTTTGGAGGCACCTACGAGCAGTACTTC. Its translation: CASSFGGTYEQYF.

This clonotype came up many times. The genes are TRBV4-3 and TRBJ2-1; D possibly corresponds to TRBD1 (5 bases). CDR1 is LGHNA, CDR2 YSLEER, per germline. Deletions cut 0 bases from V and 8 bases from J, with 17 bases between. The CDR3 runs to 16 residues. CDR3 nucleotides: TGCGCCAGCAGCCAAGATAGGCTCAGGGTGGGCGATGAGCAGTTCTTC. Amino acid sequence: CASSQDRLRVGDEQFF.

This clonotype was recorded many times. The genes are TRBV5-1 and TRBJ2-5; D gene uncertain. Trimming removed 0 bases from V and 0 bases from J, with 6 bases in between. The CDR3 totals 14 residues. Per the germline V gene, CDR1 is SGHRS and CDR2 is YFSETQ. As DNA, the CDR3 is TGCGCCAGCAGCTTGGACGTCTACCAAGAGACCCAGTACTTC. It codes for CASSLDVYQETQYF.

V is TRBV5-5 and J is TRBJ1-4; 7 bases are shared with TRBD1. V lost 4 bases, J lost 0 bases, and 3 bases stayed unmatched. This CDR3 has 15 amino acids. Germline-derived CDR1 and CDR2 are SGHKS and YYEKEE (reference sequence). The CDR3 here is CASSGGTATNEKLFF. DNA of the CDR3: TGTGCCAGCAGCGGGGGGACAGCAACTAATGAAAAACTGTTTTTT.

This clonotype was recorded at least ten times. This chain joins TRBV5-1 and TRBJ1-1; D remains ambiguous. V was shortened by 4 bases and J by 1 base, with 8 bases between the two germline ends. Per germline, CDR1 SGHRS and CDR2 YFSETQ. This CDR3 comprises 13 residues. For the CDR3, the DNA is TGCGCCAGCAGCGCGGGAAGGAACACTGAAGCTTTCTTT. Translated, it gives CASSAGRNTEAFF.

This clonotype appeared many times. The V and J genes are TRBV21-1 and TRBJ2-2; no DNA check was done on the table's D call, TRBD2. TRBV21-1 is a pseudogene. This CDR3 has 16 residues. The CDR3 sequence: CASSKVRRLNTGELFF. In DNA, the CDR3 is TGTGCCAGCAGCAAAGTAAGGAGGCTGAACACCGGGGAGCTGTTTTTT.

This chain connects TRBV19 to TRBJ1-1; no clear D. Per the germline V gene, CDR1 is LNHDA and CDR2 is SQIVND (reference sequence). Trimming took off 3 bases at V and 0 bases at J, with 5 bases between the two ends. The CDR3 extends over 13 amino acids. The CDR3 loop is CASSIWVNTEAFF. Written as DNA, the CDR3 is TGTGCCAGTAGTATTTGGGTGAACACTGAAGCTTTCTTT. Variable domain in full (rest from reference TRBV19 and TRBJ1-1): DGGITQSPKYLFRKEGQNVTLSCEQNLNHDAMYWYRQDPGQGLRLIYYSQIVNDFQKGDIAEGYSVSREKKESFPLTVTSAQKNPTAFYLCASSIWVNTEAFFGQGTRLTVV.

This clonotype was recorded many times. The chain is built from TRBV10-3 and TRBJ2-2; the D is unclear. V shed 6 bases and J shed 1 base, with 15 bases lying between them. Germline V gene lookup returns CDR1 ENHRY and CDR2 SYGVKD. The CDR3 has 16 amino acids. The CDR3 sequence is CAISHTISGNTGELFF. The CDR3 DNA reads as TGTGCCATCAGCCACACGATCTCGGGGAACACCGGGGAGCTGTTTTTT.